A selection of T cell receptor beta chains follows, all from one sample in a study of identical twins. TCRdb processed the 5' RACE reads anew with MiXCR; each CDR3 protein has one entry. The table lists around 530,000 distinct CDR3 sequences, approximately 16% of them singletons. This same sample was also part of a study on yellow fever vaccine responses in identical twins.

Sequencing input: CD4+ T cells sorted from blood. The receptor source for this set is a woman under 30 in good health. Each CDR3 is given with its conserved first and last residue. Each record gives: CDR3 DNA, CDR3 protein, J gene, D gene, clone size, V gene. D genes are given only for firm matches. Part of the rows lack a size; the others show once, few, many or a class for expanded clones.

CDR3nt: TGTGCCAGCAGTGTTCTTCATTGGGAGGGCCTCCAAGAGACCCAGTACTTC
CDR3aa: CASSVLHWEGLQETQYF
j_gene: TRBJ2-5
d_gene: TRBD2
abundance: -
v_gene: TRBV25-1

CDR3nt: TGTGCCAGCAGTACCGCCGACAGGGTAGAGTTTACAGATACGCAGTATTTT
CDR3aa: CASSTADRVEFTDTQYF
j_gene: TRBJ2-3
d_gene: TRBD1
abundance: -
v_gene: TRBV6-1

CDR3nt: TGCAGCGTTGAAAAGTCTCAGGCCCCAGGAACCCAGTACTTC
CDR3aa: CSVEKSQAPGTQYF
j_gene: TRBJ2-5
d_gene: -
abundance: few
v_gene: TRBV29-1

CDR3nt: TGCAGTGTGTACAGCGAACGCACAGATACGCAGTATTTT
CDR3aa: CSVYSERTDTQYF
j_gene: TRBJ2-3
d_gene: -
abundance: few
v_gene: TRBV20-1

CDR3nt: TGTGCCAGCAGTCCGCTTGGCAGTATAGTGCATTACGAGCAGTACTTC
CDR3aa: CASSPLGSIVHYEQYF
j_gene: TRBJ2-7
d_gene: -
abundance: -
v_gene: TRBV7-9

CDR3nt: TGTGCCAGCAGCGGCGACAGGGGGCACGACGAGCAGTACTTC
CDR3aa: CASSGDRGHDEQYF
j_gene: TRBJ2-7
d_gene: TRBD1
abundance: -
v_gene: TRBV3-1

CDR3nt: TGTGCCAGCAGTTACTCAGGGCTGGAGACCCAGTACTTC
CDR3aa: CASSYSGLETQYF
j_gene: TRBJ2-5
d_gene: -
abundance: -
v_gene: TRBV6-5

CDR3nt: TGTGCCAGCAGCTTACCTGTGACAGCAACAGATACGCAGTATTTT
CDR3aa: CASSLPVTATDTQYF
j_gene: TRBJ2-3
d_gene: -
abundance: -
v_gene: TRBV7-9

CDR3nt: TGTGCCAGCTCACCACTTAGTTTTGGACAGACAACAACTAATGAAAAACTGTTTTTT
CDR3aa: CASSPLSFGQTTTNEKLFF
j_gene: TRBJ1-4
d_gene: -
abundance: -
v_gene: TRBV18

CDR3nt: TGTGCCAGCAGTCTAGGGTTTCGAAGCGGAAACACCATATATTTT
CDR3aa: CASSLGFRSGNTIYF
j_gene: TRBJ1-3
d_gene: -
abundance: few
v_gene: TRBV28

CDR3nt: TGCAGTGCTAAGATAGGACAGGGAGTCTTTGGTTCACCCCTCCACTTT
CDR3aa: CSAKIGQGVFGSPLHF
j_gene: TRBJ1-6
d_gene: TRBD1
abundance: -
v_gene: TRBV20-1

CDR3nt: TGCGCCAGCAGCCACGGACAAATTAGCGCCACGAACACCGGGGAGCTGTTTTTT
CDR3aa: CASSHGQISATNTGELFF
j_gene: TRBJ2-2
d_gene: -
abundance: few
v_gene: TRBV4-1

CDR3nt: TGCAGCGTTGATCGCCAGAACACTGAAGCTTTCTTT
CDR3aa: CSVDRQNTEAFF
j_gene: TRBJ1-1
d_gene: -
abundance: few
v_gene: TRBV29-1

CDR3nt: TGTGCCAGCAGTTTGGTCCCTTCTAGCGGGATCAACACCGGGGAGCTGTTTTTT
CDR3aa: CASSLVPSSGINTGELFF
j_gene: TRBJ2-2
d_gene: TRBD2
abundance: -
v_gene: TRBV12-3/TRBV12-4

CDR3nt: TGTGCCACCAGTGATTCAGGCGGGGGGGGGCAAGAGACCCAGTACTTC
CDR3aa: CATSDSGGGGQETQYF
j_gene: TRBJ2-5
d_gene: TRBD2
abundance: -
v_gene: TRBV24-1

CDR3nt: TGTGCCGTCCTAGATTTGACGACTAACGTCCTGACTTTC
CDR3aa: CAVLDLTTNVLTF
j_gene: TRBJ2-6
d_gene: -
abundance: -
v_gene: TRBV27

CDR3nt: TGTGCCATCAGTGGGAATAGCTTGGGCAATGAGCAGTTCTTC
CDR3aa: CAISGNSLGNEQFF
j_gene: TRBJ2-1
d_gene: -
abundance: few
v_gene: TRBV10-3

CDR3nt: TGTGCCAGCAGTGAATCAGGAAACACCATATATTTT
CDR3aa: CASSESGNTIYF
j_gene: TRBJ1-3
d_gene: -
abundance: few
v_gene: TRBV2

CDR3nt: TGCGCCAGCACCGCGACAGGTTCCGGGAAAAACATTCAGTACTTC
CDR3aa: CASTATGSGKNIQYF
j_gene: TRBJ2-4
d_gene: -
abundance: few
v_gene: TRBV10-2

CDR3nt: TGTGCCATCAGCCCCGGACTAGCGGGGCGATATGAGCAGTTCTTC
CDR3aa: CAISPGLAGRYEQFF
j_gene: TRBJ2-1
d_gene: TRBD2
abundance: -
v_gene: TRBV10-3

CDR3nt: TGTGCCAGCACCAACCGGGTGGGTTACGGCGGGGAGCTGTTTTTT
CDR3aa: CASTNRVGYGGELFF
j_gene: TRBJ2-2
d_gene: -
abundance: -
v_gene: TRBV6-1

CDR3nt: TGTGCCAGCAGCTTAGTGTCAGGTAGGGAGCAGTACTTC
CDR3aa: CASSLVSGREQYF
j_gene: TRBJ2-7
d_gene: -
abundance: -
v_gene: TRBV7-9

CDR3nt: TGTGCCAGCAGCCAAGATAGGCTTCGTGGCGCGAATGAGCAGTTCTTC
CDR3aa: CASSQDRLRGANEQFF
j_gene: TRBJ2-1
d_gene: -
abundance: few
v_gene: TRBV14

CDR3nt: TGTGCCAGCCAAATTGGCCGCAATCAGCCCCAGCATTTT
CDR3aa: CASQIGRNQPQHF
j_gene: TRBJ1-5
d_gene: -
abundance: few
v_gene: TRBV6-2/TRBV6-3

CDR3nt: TGCAGTGCTAGAGATCTGGACAGGGTGAAGGAAAAACTGTTTTTT
CDR3aa: CSARDLDRVKEKLFF
j_gene: TRBJ1-4
d_gene: TRBD1
abundance: few
v_gene: TRBV20-1

CDR3nt: TGTGCCAGCAGACCCGGACAGGGGAGGTCCTACGAGCAGTACTTC
CDR3aa: CASRPGQGRSYEQYF
j_gene: TRBJ2-7
d_gene: TRBD1
abundance: many
v_gene: TRBV12-3/TRBV12-4

CDR3nt: TGCGCCAGCAGCTTAAGCCCTCGGACTAGCGGGAGATACAATGAGCAGTTCTTC
CDR3aa: CASSLSPRTSGRYNEQFF
j_gene: TRBJ2-1
d_gene: TRBD2
abundance: few
v_gene: TRBV5-1

CDR3nt: TGCAGTGTCGGACTAGCGGCAGCGGGCTCCTACGAGCAGTACTTC
CDR3aa: CSVGLAAAGSYEQYF
j_gene: TRBJ2-7
d_gene: TRBD2
abundance: -
v_gene: TRBV20-1

CDR3nt: TGTGCCAGCAGTTCCCGGCCAGGATACTCTAACTATGGCTACACCTTC
CDR3aa: CASSSRPGYSNYGYTF
j_gene: TRBJ1-2
d_gene: -
abundance: few
v_gene: TRBV6-5

CDR3nt: TGTGCCAGCAGTTTCAGGGGGGCCTACGAGCAGTACTTC
CDR3aa: CASSFRGAYEQYF
j_gene: TRBJ2-7
d_gene: -
abundance: few
v_gene: TRBV28

CDR3nt: TGTGCCAGCAGCGGGCCCGGGGGAGTTACAGATACGCAGTATTTT
CDR3aa: CASSGPGGVTDTQYF
j_gene: TRBJ2-3
d_gene: -
abundance: -
v_gene: TRBV11-2

CDR3nt: TGTGCCAGCAGCGGGGGTCCCGGGGAGCTGTTTTTT
CDR3aa: CASSGGPGELFF
j_gene: TRBJ2-2
d_gene: -
abundance: many
v_gene: TRBV3-1

CDR3nt: TGTGCCAGCAGTCCCCGGGACAGGGTGAATGAAAAACTGTTTTTT
CDR3aa: CASSPRDRVNEKLFF
j_gene: TRBJ1-4
d_gene: TRBD1
abundance: -
v_gene: TRBV6-1

CDR3nt: TGTGCCAGCCGTAGGTGGACTAGCGGGAGAAGCTCCTACAATGAGCAGTTCTTC
CDR3aa: CASRRWTSGRSSYNEQFF
j_gene: TRBJ2-1
d_gene: TRBD2
abundance: -
v_gene: TRBV12-3/TRBV12-4

CDR3nt: TGCGCCAGCAGCCCGACAGGGCATGTTATGAACACTGAAGCTTTCTTT
CDR3aa: CASSPTGHVMNTEAFF
j_gene: TRBJ1-1
d_gene: TRBD1
abundance: few
v_gene: TRBV5-1

CDR3nt: TGCAGTGCTAGAGATCCCGGGGCCGATCAGCCCCAGCATTTT
CDR3aa: CSARDPGADQPQHF
j_gene: TRBJ1-5
d_gene: -
abundance: -
v_gene: TRBV20-1

CDR3nt: TGTGCCATCAGTGAGTCGAGGGACTCACCCCTCCACTTT
CDR3aa: CAISESRDSPLHF
j_gene: TRBJ1-6
d_gene: -
abundance: -
v_gene: TRBV10-3

CDR3nt: TGTGCCAGCAGCTTAAATCCGTGGCAGGCCCTATCATCCCAGTACTTC
CDR3aa: CASSLNPWQALSSQYF
j_gene: TRBJ2-5
d_gene: -
abundance: few
v_gene: TRBV7-7

CDR3nt: TGTGCCAGCAGCACCGACAGGCCCTACGAGCAGTACTTC
CDR3aa: CASSTDRPYEQYF
j_gene: TRBJ2-7
d_gene: -
abundance: few
v_gene: TRBV3-1

CDR3nt: TGTGCCAGCAGTTTAGGGCACTCCTCTAGCTACGAGCAGTACTTC
CDR3aa: CASSLGHSSSYEQYF
j_gene: TRBJ2-7
d_gene: -
abundance: many
v_gene: TRBV12-3/TRBV12-4

CDR3nt: TGTGCCAGCAGTCACCAGGGGAGGAAAAATGAGCAGTTCTTC
CDR3aa: CASSHQGRKNEQFF
j_gene: TRBJ2-1
d_gene: -
abundance: few
v_gene: TRBV6-5

CDR3nt: TGTGCCACCAGCGCCCCAACAGGGAACTCCTACGAGCAGTACTTC
CDR3aa: CATSAPTGNSYEQYF
j_gene: TRBJ2-7
d_gene: -
abundance: -
v_gene: TRBV10-3